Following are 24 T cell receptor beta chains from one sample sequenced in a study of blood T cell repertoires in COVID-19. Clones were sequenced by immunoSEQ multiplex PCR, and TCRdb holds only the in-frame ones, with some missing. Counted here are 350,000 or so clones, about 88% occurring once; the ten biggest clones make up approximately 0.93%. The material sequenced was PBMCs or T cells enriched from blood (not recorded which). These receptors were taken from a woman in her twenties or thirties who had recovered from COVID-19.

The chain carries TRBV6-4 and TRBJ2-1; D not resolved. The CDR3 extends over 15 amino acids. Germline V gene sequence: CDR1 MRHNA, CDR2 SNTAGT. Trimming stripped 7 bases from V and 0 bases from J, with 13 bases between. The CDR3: CASTQTASSYNEQFF. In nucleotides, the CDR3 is TGTGCCAGCACCCAGACTGCGAGCTCCTACAATGAGCAGTTCTTC.

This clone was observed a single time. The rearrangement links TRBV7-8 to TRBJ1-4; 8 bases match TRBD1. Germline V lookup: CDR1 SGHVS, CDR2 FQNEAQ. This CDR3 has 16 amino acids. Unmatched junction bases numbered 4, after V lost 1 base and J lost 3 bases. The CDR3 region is CASSLGQGAANEKLFF. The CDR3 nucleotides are TGTGCCAGCAGCTTAGGGCAGGGGGCTGCTAATGAAAAACTGTTTTTT.

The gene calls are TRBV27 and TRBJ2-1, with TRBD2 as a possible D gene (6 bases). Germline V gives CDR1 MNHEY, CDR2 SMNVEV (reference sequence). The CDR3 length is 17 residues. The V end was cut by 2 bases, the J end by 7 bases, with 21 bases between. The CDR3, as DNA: TGTGCCAGCAGTTTAAGGGCAGCCCGGGGGTTGGTTAATGAGCAGTTCTTC. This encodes CASSLRAARGLVNEQFF.

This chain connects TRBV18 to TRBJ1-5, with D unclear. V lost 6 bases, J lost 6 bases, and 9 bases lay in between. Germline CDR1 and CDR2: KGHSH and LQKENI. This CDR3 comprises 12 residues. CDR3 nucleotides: TGTGCCAGCTCTACTACCGGTCAGCCCCAGCATTTT. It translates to CASSTTGQPQHF.

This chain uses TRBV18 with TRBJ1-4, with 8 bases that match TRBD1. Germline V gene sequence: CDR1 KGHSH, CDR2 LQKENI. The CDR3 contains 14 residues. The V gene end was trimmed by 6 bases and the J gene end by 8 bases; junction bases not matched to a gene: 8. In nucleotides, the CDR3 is TGTGCCAGCTCTCCAGACAGGGGAAACGAAAAACTGTTTTTT. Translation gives CASSPDRGNEKLFF.

This chain's CDR3 is CSDQGSGTDTQYF. The CDR3 bases are TGCAGCGACCAGGGTTCTGGCACAGATACGCAGTATTTT. The chain employs TRBV29-1 and TRBJ2-3, with a weak D call TRBD1 (5 bases). The V gene lost 7 bases and the J gene lost 1 base, with 12 bases spanning the gap. There are 13 residues in the CDR3. CDR1 and CDR2 (germline): SQVTM, ANQGSEA.

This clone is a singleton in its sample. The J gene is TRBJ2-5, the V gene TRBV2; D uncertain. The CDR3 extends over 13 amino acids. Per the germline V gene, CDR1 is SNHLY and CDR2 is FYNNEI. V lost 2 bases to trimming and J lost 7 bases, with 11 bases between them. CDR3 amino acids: CASSEQTRGTQYF. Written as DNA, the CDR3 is TGTGCCAGCAGTGAACAGACGCGAGGGACCCAGTACTTC.

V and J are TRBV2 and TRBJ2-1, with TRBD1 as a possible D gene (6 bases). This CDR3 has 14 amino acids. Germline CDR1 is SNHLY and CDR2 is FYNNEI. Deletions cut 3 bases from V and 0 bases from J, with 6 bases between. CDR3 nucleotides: TGTGCCAGCAGTGACAGGGGCTCCTACAATGAGCAGTTCTTC. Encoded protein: CASSDRGSYNEQFF.

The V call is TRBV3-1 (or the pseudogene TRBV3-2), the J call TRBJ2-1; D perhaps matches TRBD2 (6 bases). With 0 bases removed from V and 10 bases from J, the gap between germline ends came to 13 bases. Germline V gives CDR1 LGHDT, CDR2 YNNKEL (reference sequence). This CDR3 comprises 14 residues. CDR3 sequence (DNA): TGTGCCAGCAGCCAAGATCTGGGGGGTCGAGAGCAGTTCTTC. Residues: CASSQDLGGREQFF.

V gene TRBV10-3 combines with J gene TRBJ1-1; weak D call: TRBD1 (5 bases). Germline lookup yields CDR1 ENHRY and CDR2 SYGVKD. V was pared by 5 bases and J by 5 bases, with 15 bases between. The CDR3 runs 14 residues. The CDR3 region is CAISPGGAQTEAFF. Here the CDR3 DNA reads TGTGCCATCAGTCCCGGCGGGGCCCAGACTGAAGCTTTCTTT.

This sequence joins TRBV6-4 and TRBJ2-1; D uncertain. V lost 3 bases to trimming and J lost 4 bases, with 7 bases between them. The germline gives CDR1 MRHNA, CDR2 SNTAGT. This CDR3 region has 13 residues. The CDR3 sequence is CASSEDRYNEQFF. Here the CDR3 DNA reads TGTGCCAGCAGTGAAGATCGGTACAATGAGCAGTTCTTC.

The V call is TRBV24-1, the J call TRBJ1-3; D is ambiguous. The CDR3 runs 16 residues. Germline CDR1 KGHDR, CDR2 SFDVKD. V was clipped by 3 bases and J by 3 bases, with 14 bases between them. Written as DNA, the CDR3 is TGTGCCACCAGTGATCCCCGAGATTCGGGTGGAAACACCATATATTTT. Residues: CATSDPRDSGGNTIYF.

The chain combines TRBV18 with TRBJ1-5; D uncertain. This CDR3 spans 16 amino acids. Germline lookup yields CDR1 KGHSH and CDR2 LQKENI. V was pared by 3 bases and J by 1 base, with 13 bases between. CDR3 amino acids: CASSPRGFNSNQPQHF. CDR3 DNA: TGTGCCAGCTCACCCAGAGGGTTTAACAGCAATCAGCCCCAGCATTTT.

CDR3 DNA: TGCAGTGCTACCGGGGAGATGGGCTACACCTTC. Protein product: CSATGEMGYTF. This sequence joins TRBV20-1 and TRBJ1-2; D unclear. Germline assignment: CDR1 DFQATT and CDR2 SNEGSKA (reference sequence). The CDR3 runs 11 residues. V gave up 4 bases and J gave up 8 bases, with 11 bases separating them.

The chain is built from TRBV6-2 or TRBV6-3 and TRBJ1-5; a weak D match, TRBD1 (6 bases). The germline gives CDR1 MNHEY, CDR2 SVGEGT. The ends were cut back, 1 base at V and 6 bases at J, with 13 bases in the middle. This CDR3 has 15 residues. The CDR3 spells CASSYFLGGGQPQHF. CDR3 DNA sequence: TGTGCCAGCAGTTACTTCTTAGGGGGTGGTCAGCCCCAGCATTTT.

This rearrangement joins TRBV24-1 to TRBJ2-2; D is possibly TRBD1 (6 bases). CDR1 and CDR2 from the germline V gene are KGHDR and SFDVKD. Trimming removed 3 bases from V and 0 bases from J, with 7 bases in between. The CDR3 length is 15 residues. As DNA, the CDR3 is TGTGCCACCAGTGATCCAGGGGCGAACACCGGGGAGCTGTTTTTT. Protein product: CATSDPGANTGELFF.

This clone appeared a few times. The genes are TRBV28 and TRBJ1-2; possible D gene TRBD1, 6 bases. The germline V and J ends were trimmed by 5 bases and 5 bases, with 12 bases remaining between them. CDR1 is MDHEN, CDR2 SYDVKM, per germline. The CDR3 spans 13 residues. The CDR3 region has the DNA TGTGCCAGCAGTCCCGGACAGCAATATGGCTACACCTTC. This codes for CASSPGQQYGYTF.

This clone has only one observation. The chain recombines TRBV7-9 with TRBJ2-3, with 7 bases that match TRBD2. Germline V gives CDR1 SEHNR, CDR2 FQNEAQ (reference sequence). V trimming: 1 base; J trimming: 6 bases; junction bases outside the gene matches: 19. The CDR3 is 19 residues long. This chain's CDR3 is CASSLGLAQRTSGFDTQYF. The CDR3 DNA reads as TGTGCCAGCAGCTTAGGCTTGGCCCAGAGGACTAGTGGTTTCGATACGCAGTATTTT.

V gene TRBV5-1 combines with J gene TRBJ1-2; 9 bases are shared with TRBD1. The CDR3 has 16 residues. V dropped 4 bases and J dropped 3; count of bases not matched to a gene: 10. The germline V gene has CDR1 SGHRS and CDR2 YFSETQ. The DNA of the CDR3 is TGCGCCAGCAGCCTTACCGGGACAGGGACCGACTATGGCTACACCTTC. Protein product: CASSLTGTGTDYGYTF.

The CDR3 DNA reads TGTGCCAGCAGCTTGGGGTCCGGCTATAATTCACCCCTCCACTTT. It is translated as CASSLGSGYNSPLHF. V and J are TRBV5-4 and TRBJ1-6, with D unclear. The germline V and J ends were trimmed by 0 bases and 3 bases, with 7 bases remaining between them. The CDR3 is 15 residues long. Germline CDR1 SGHNT, CDR2 YYREEE (reference sequence).

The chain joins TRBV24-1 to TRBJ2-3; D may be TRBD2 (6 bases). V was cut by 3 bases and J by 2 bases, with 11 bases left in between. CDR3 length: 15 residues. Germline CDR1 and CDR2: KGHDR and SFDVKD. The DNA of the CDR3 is TGTGCCACCAGTGATGCGGGATCTCCCACAGATACGCAGTATTTT. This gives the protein CATSDAGSPTDTQYF.

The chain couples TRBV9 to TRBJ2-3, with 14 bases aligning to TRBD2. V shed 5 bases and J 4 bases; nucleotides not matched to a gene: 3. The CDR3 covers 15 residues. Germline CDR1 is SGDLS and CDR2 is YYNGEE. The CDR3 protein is CASSQTSGGADTQYF. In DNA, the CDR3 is TGTGCCAGCAGTCAGACTAGCGGGGGGGCAGATACGCAGTATTTT.

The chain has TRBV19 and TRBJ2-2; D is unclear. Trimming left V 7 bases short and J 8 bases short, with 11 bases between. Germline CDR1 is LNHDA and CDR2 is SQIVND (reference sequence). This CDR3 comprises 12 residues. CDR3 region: CASMSRYGELFF. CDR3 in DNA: TGTGCCAGTATGTCGCGGTATGGGGAGCTGTTTTTT. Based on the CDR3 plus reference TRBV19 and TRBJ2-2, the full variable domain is DGGITQSPKYLFRKEGQNVTLSCEQNLNHDAMYWYRQDPGQGLRLIYYSQIVNDFQKGDIAEGYSVSREKKESFPLTVTSAQKNPTAFYLCASMSRYGELFFGEGSRLTVL.

DNA for the CDR3: TGTGCCTGGACTACCGGGGGGGCCGGGGAGACCCAGTACTTC. Protein sequence: CAWTTGGAGETQYF. V and J are TRBV30 and TRBJ2-5, with TRBD2 matching over 8 bases. Germline V gene sequence: CDR1 GTSNPN, CDR2 SVGIG (reference sequence). The CDR3 length is 14 residues. Unmatched junction bases numbered 9, after V lost 4 bases and J lost 5 bases.